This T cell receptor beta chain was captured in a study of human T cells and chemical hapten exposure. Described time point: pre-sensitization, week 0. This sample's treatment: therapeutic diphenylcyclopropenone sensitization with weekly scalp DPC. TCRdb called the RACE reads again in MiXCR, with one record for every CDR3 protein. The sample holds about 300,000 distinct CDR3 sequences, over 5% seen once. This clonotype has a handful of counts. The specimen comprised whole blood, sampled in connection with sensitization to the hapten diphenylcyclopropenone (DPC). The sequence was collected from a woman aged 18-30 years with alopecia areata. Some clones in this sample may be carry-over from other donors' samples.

Here the CDR3 DNA reads TGTGCCAGCAGCTTGGTATCGGGGGGCACCGGGGAGCTGTTTTTT. It yields the protein CASSLVSGGTGELFF. The chain is built from TRBV5-6 and TRBJ2-2; the match to TRBD2 covers 7 bases. Germline CDR1 SGHDT, CDR2 YYEEEE. V gave up 0 bases and J gave up 4 bases; unmatched junction bases: 3. The CDR3 consists of 15 residues.